This TCR beta chain was found in a study of T cell responses to AZD1222 COVID-19 vaccine. Study-level information: The study pooled second doses at about 4 or about 12 weeks. The study's findings and limits: Repertoires were collected only later (after the peak T cell response had occurred). The study identified only six AZD1222 recipients as seropositive at baseline.

Here immunoSEQ multiplex PCR was the method, and the copy in TCRdb shows in-frame clones only, minus some. The data hold about 120,000 clones, with roughly 88% observed a single time. Trimming stripped 4 bases from V and 2 bases from J, with 14 bases between. This CDR3 is built from 15 residues. Germline CDR1 and CDR2: MNHEY and SVGAGI. This clone was counted between two and nine times. What it binds is unknown. This chain links TRBV6-5 with TRBJ1-2, with a tentative D call TRBD1 (5 bases). Sample: peripheral blood, taken on day 0 of AZD1222 vaccination. The receptor comes from an adult in good health. Here the CDR3 reads CASSSRGIRNYGYTF. The DNA of the CDR3 is TGTGCCAGCAGTTCTCGGGGCATCCGCAACTATGGCTACACCTTC.